This is a list of T cell receptor beta chains from one sample in a study of shared clonotypes between healthy human individuals. Profiling relied on immunoSEQ multiplex PCR, and the TCRdb table lists in-frame clones only, not all of them. The repertoire consists of around 430,000 clones, with about four fifths occurring once and the leading ten covering under 15%. The sequencing sample was made of PBMCs. These TCRs come from a woman aged 40 to 50 in good health. Some clones in this sample may be carry-over from other donors' samples. The CDR3 runs from the conserved cysteine through the conserved F or W. A D gene is named only where the DNA matches it firmly. Only some rows state a clone size, as once, few, many or a class for expanded clones.

D,size,V,J,DNA,CDR3
.,many,TRBV2,TRBJ1-6,TGTGCCAGCAGTGTTGAGGCTTGGAATTCACCCCTCCACTTT,CASSVEAWNSPLHF
TRBD2,.,TRBV7-2,TRBJ2-1,TGTGCCAGCAGCCCCATGACTAGCTGGCGGCAGTTCTTC,CASSPMTSWRQFF
TRBD1,.,TRBV19,TRBJ1-4,TGTGCCAGTAGTACGGGACAGGGAATATTTGCAACTAATGAAAAACTGTTTTTT,CASSTGQGIFATNEKLFF
TRBD1,once,TRBV7-2,TRBJ1-3,TGTGCCAGCAGCTTGGGGACAGGGCCAGGAAACACCATATATTTT,CASSLGTGPGNTIYF
.,.,TRBV9,TRBJ2-1,TGTGCCAGCAGCGTAGGTGGGATGCAGTACAATGAGCAGTTCTTC,CASSVGGMQYNEQFF
TRBD2,.,TRBV18,TRBJ2-7,TGTGCCAGCTCACCCCCTAGCGGGAGGGCCCGGGAGCAGTACTTC,CASSPPSGRAREQYF
.,.,TRBV19,TRBJ1-2,TGTGCCAGTAGCCCCGGACAGTCCTATGGCTACACCTTC,CASSPGQSYGYTF
.,.,TRBV5-1,TRBJ2-1,TGCGCCAGCAGATCCGCCGGGACGAACTACAATGAGCAGTTCTTC,CASRSAGTNYNEQFF
.,.,TRBV2,TRBJ2-1,TGTGCCAGCAGTGACCCGGTCCTACGGGCTGCGAGTGAGCAGTTCTTC,CASSDPVLRAASEQFF
.,.,TRBV5-1,TRBJ1-1,TGCGCCAGCAGCGACCCGGGAGGGGGGGACACTGAAGCTTTCTTT,CASSDPGGGDTEAFF
TRBD1,.,TRBV7-9,TRBJ1-3,TGTGCCAGCAGCTCCGGGACAGTTGGAAACACCATATATTTT,CASSSGTVGNTIYF
.,few,TRBV6-1,TRBJ1-3,TGTGCCAGCAGTGAAGCAACCGGGACAAGTGCCGGAAACACCATATATTTT,CASSEATGTSAGNTIYF
.,.,TRBV11-2,TRBJ2-7,TGTGCCAGCAGCTCGTATCCCCCCTGGGAGCAGTACTTC,CASSSYPPWEQYF
TRBD2,.,TRBV4-1,TRBJ2-1,TGCGCCAGCAGCCAAGATTTTAGTAGCGGGAGGAATGAGCAGTTCTTC,CASSQDFSSGRNEQFF
.,.,TRBV30,TRBJ1-1,TGTGCCTGGATAGTTCACCCGAACACTGAAGCTTTCTTT,CAWIVHPNTEAFF
TRBD2,.,TRBV4-2,TRBJ2-7,TGTGCCAGCAGCCAAGCCCTTAGCGGGATGAACGAGCAGTACTTC,CASSQALSGMNEQYF
.,.,TRBV7-2,TRBJ2-5,TGTGCCAGCAGCGAAAGCTGGGCTGAGGAGACCCAGTACTTC,CASSESWAEETQYF
.,.,TRBV7-3,TRBJ2-7,TGTGCCAGCAGCTTAAATCCATTGGGGGAGCAGTGCTTC,CASSLNPLGEQCF
.,.,TRBV5-1,TRBJ2-1,TGCGCCAGCAGCTTGGAGTACTCCTACAATGAGCAGTTCTTC,CASSLEYSYNEQFF
.,.,TRBV5-1,TRBJ1-2,TGCGCCACCGCAAAATCCTATGGCTACACCTTC,CATAKSYGYTF
.,many,TRBV15,TRBJ2-2,TGTGCCACCAGCAGACCCGAAGAAGTCGGGGAGCTGTTTTTT,CATSRPEEVGELFF
.,.,TRBV5-6,TRBJ2-5,TGTGCCAGCAGCTTGGCCAAGGGCACAGAGACCCAGTACTTC,CASSLAKGTETQYF
.,.,TRBV19,TRBJ1-1,TGTGCCAGTAGACCCGGGGGCAGAGGGCACACTGAAGCTTTCTTT,CASRPGGRGHTEAFF
.,.,TRBV4-2,TRBJ2-7,TGTGCCAGCAGCCAAGAGGCGGAGCCCCCCTACGAGCAGTACTTC,CASSQEAEPPYEQYF
.,.,TRBV15,TRBJ2-7,TGTGCCACCAGCAGAGATTTATCCGAGCAGTACTTC,CATSRDLSEQYF
TRBD2,.,TRBV7-3,TRBJ2-1,TGTGCCAGCAGACTTCTAGCGGCCTACAATGAGCAGTTCTTC,CASRLLAAYNEQFF
TRBD2,.,TRBV15,TRBJ2-7,TGTGCCACCAGCAGAGAGGCTAGCGGCCCCTACGAGCAGTACTTC,CATSREASGPYEQYF
.,.,TRBV30,TRBJ1-2,TGTGCCTGGATCCGTTCGGGTAACTATGGCTACACCTTC,CAWIRSGNYGYTF
.,.,TRBV28,TRBJ2-7,TGTGCCAGCAGTTTCCTAGCGACCCCCTACGAGCAGTACTTC,CASSFLATPYEQYF
.,.,TRBV28,TRBJ1-5,TGTGCCAGCAGTTTGGTACGAAATCAGCCCCAGCATTTT,CASSLVRNQPQHF
.,.,TRBV5-1,TRBJ1-1,TGCGCCAGCAGCTTAAGCAGGGTGAACACTGAAGCTTTCTTT,CASSLSRVNTEAFF
.,.,TRBV5-1,TRBJ2-7,TGCGCCAGCAGTCTGGACTCGTACTACGAGCAGTACTTC,CASSLDSYYEQYF
.,once,TRBV7-9,TRBJ1-4,TGTGCCAGCCAGAGGACTCTGGAAAAACTGTTTTTT,CASQRTLEKLFF
TRBD2,.,TRBV11-2,TRBJ2-1,TGTGCCAGCAGCTTAGTTGGCGGGAGAGTAAACAATGAGCAGTTCTTC,CASSLVGGRVNNEQFF
.,.,TRBV30,TRBJ2-5,TGTGCCTGGAGTGAAAGAGAGACCCAGTACTTC,CAWSERETQYF
.,.,TRBV6-5,TRBJ2-2,TGTGCCAGCAGTTCGCGACACGTCGGACCCGGGGAGCTGTTTTTT,CASSSRHVGPGELFF
.,few,TRBV6-5,TRBJ2-5,TGTGCCAGCAGTTACCGGGTCCAGGAGACCCAGTACTTC,CASSYRVQETQYF
.,.,TRBV28,TRBJ1-2,TGTGCCAGCAGTTTTGGGTGGGGTGACGGCTACACCTTC,CASSFGWGDGYTF
.,.,TRBV5-1,TRBJ2-2,TGCGCCAGCAGCTTGGGACAGCCGGGCACCGGGGAGCTGTTTTTT,CASSLGQPGTGELFF
TRBD1,.,TRBV7-9,TRBJ2-1,TGTGCCAGCAGCTTAGCGGGACAGGGAATAGCGTTCTTC,CASSLAGQGIAFF